These 32 T cell receptor beta chains were all obtained from the same sample, sequenced in a study of blood T cell repertoires in COVID-19. Using immunoSEQ multiplex PCR, the repertoire was profiled, and TCRdb retains in-frame clones only, with some absent. The sample carries about 260,000 clones, roughly 87% recorded once. Sequenced input: peripheral blood. The receptors were sampled from a human donor in a cohort sampled during active COVID-19.

This sequence joins TRBV2 and TRBJ2-7; the D is unclear. In germline, CDR1 is SNHLY, CDR2 FYNNEI. V gave up 1 base and J gave up 1 base, with 11 bases separating them. The CDR3 covers 15 residues. The chain's CDR3 is CASSEGRWSSYEQYF. The CDR3 DNA reads as TGTGCCAGCAGTGAAGGTAGGTGGAGTTCCTACGAGCAGTACTTC.

The CDR3 reads CASSSGTTWAGEQFF. The CDR3 bases are TGTGCCAGCAGCTCCGGGACAACTTGGGCAGGAGAGCAGTTCTTC. J is TRBJ2-1 and V is TRBV5-4, with a possible D match to TRBD1 (6 bases). Germline CDR1 is SGHNT and CDR2 is YYREEE (reference sequence). Trimming removed 3 bases from V and 10 bases from J, with 20 bases in between. The CDR3 is 15 amino acids.

This rearrangement joins TRBV15 to TRBJ2-2, with unresolved D. Deletions cut 7 bases from V and 8 bases from J, with 14 bases between. Germline CDR1 LNHNV, CDR2 YYDKDF (reference sequence). The CDR3 is 13 amino acids. The CDR3 DNA sequence: TGTGCCACCAACCCGAACCCAGCGGGGGAGCTGTTTTTT. This sequence encodes CATNPNPAGELFF.

Only a few counts were recorded for this clone. At one end the junction does not follow the germline gene, possibly because of a read error. V usage is TRBV5-6 and J usage is TRBJ1-1; tentatively, D is TRBD1 (5 bases). This CDR3 has 11 amino acids. CDR1 and CDR2 from the germline V gene are SGHDT and YYEEEE. For the CDR3, the DNA is TGTGCCAGCAGCTGGGGCTCGGTCGGCTCCTTT. It encodes CASSWGSVGSF.

The chain combines TRBV6-6 with TRBJ2-7; 9 bases align to TRBD1. V was clipped by 5 bases and J by 1 base; unmatched bases: 6. Germline V gene data show CDR1 as MNHNY and CDR2 as SVGAGI (reference sequence). This CDR3 has 15 residues. The CDR3 bases are TGTGCCAGCAGTGGACCGGGACAGGGTTCCTACGAGCAGTACTTC. Amino acids: CASSGPGQGSYEQYF.

The chain is built from TRBV9 and TRBJ2-1; 10 nucleotides align to TRBD2. The ends lost 0 bases at V and 13 bases at J; junction bases unmatched: 10. The CDR3 consists of 15 residues. Germline V CDR1 and CDR2: SGDLS, YYNGEE. The CDR3 DNA sequence: TGTGCCAGCAGCGTAGCTGGTAGCGGGGGGCTTCATCAGTTCTTC. Translation gives CASSVAGSGGLHQFF.

V and J are TRBV18 and TRBJ2-7; TRBD2 aligns across 14 bases. The junction had 6 bases not matched to a gene; V was cut back by 0 bases and J by 5 bases. This CDR3 is 17 amino acids long. Germline CDR1 and CDR2: KGHSH and LQKENI. This CDR3 is CASSPPQGTSGSNEQYF. In DNA, the CDR3 is TGTGCCAGCTCACCACCACAAGGGACTAGCGGGAGTAACGAGCAGTACTTC.

V is TRBV2 and J is TRBJ2-1, with a weak D call TRBD1 (6 bases). CDR1 is SNHLY and CDR2 is FYNNEI in the germline V gene. V dropped 6 bases and J dropped 5 bases, with 14 bases sitting between them. The CDR3 has 14 amino acids. The CDR3 loop is CASSFRTVHNEQFF. The CDR3 nucleotides read TGTGCCAGCAGCTTCAGGACAGTACACAATGAGCAGTTCTTC.

This clone has only a few counts. This sequence joins TRBV7-2 and TRBJ2-7, with 8 bases matching TRBD2. Germline V gene data show CDR1 as SGHTA and CDR2 as FQGNSA. The CDR3 is made up of 15 amino acids. Trimming cost V 4 bases and J 0 bases; bases outside gene matches: 5. Here the CDR3 DNA reads TGTGCCAGCAGCTCTAAGCGGGGGAGCTCCTACGAGCAGTACTTC. It encodes CASSSKRGSSYEQYF. Full variable domain (outside the CDR3, taken from reference TRBV7-2 and TRBJ2-7): GAGVSQSPSNKVTEKGKDVELRCDPISGHTALYWYRQSLGQGLEFLIYFQGNSAPDKSGLPSDRFSAERTGGSVSTLTIQRTQQEDSAVYLCASSSKRGSSYEQYFGPGTRLTVT.

The CDR3: CASSLDRGPGYTF. The CDR3 coding sequence is TGCGCCAGCAGCTTGGACAGGGGACCTGGCTACACCTTC. The chain is built from TRBV5-1 and TRBJ1-2; 7 bases agree with TRBD1. This CDR3 is built from 13 residues. The trim removed 0 bases at V and 7 bases at J, leaving 3 bases unmatched. Germline CDR1 reads SGHRS; CDR2 reads YFSETQ.

This clone was picked up one time. This chain connects TRBV6-5 to TRBJ1-2; 7 nucleotides agree with TRBD1. The CDR3 has 12 residues. With V trimmed by 7 bases and J by 8 bases, 7 bases remained unmatched. CDR1 and CDR2 (germline): MNHEY, SVGAGI. CDR3: CASTLNRGGYTF. For the CDR3, the DNA is TGTGCCAGCACCTTAAACAGGGGCGGCTACACCTTC.

The chain carries TRBV28 and TRBJ1-2; D is possibly TRBD1 (6 bases). The ends were cut back, 5 bases at V and 6 bases at J, with 19 bases in the middle. CDR3 length equals 15 residues. From germline, CDR1 is MDHEN and CDR2 SYDVKM. The CDR3 DNA sequence: TGTGCCAGCAGTCCCCGGGAGGGCAGGGGAGATGGCTACACCTTC. This sequence encodes CASSPREGRGDGYTF.

V is TRBV2 and J is TRBJ1-6, with D possibly being TRBD1 (5 bases). The V gene lost 2 bases and the J gene lost 5 bases, with 7 bases spanning the gap. The CDR3 length is 14 residues. CDR1 is SNHLY, CDR2 FYNNEI, per germline. Here the CDR3 reads CASSEQGNNSPLHF. CDR3 in DNA: TGTGCCAGCAGTGAACAGGGTAATAATTCACCCCTCCACTTT. Complete variable domain (other parts from reference TRBV2 and TRBJ1-6): EPEVTQTPSHQVTQMGQEVILRCVPISNHLYFYWYRQILGQKVEFLVSFYNNEISEKSEIFDDQFSVERPDGSNFTLKIRSTKLEDSAMYFCASSEQGNNSPLHFGNGTRLTVT.

V and J are TRBV6-1 and TRBJ1-2; possibly TRBD1 for D (5 bases). The V gene's germline CDR1 is MNHNS and CDR2 SASEGT. The CDR3 sequence is 16 residues long. Trimming took off 1 base at V and 3 bases at J, with 15 bases between the two ends. The CDR3 nucleotides are TGTGCCAGCAGTGAAGGGCCAGCCGGGGACTACTATGGCTACACCTTC. Its translation is CASSEGPAGDYYGYTF.

In this sample, this clone turned up a few times. This chain joins TRBV5-5 and TRBJ2-2; D not certain. Germline loops: CDR1 SGHKS, CDR2 YYEKEE (reference sequence). This CDR3 comprises 15 residues. The germline V and J ends were trimmed by 0 bases and 5 bases, with 11 bases remaining between them. The CDR3, as DNA: TGTGCCAGCAGCTTGGGCCTATTGAGTACCGGGGAGCTGTTTTTT. It specifies CASSLGLLSTGELFF.

This clone was detected only a few times. The gene calls are TRBV9 and TRBJ2-1; no firm D call. The CDR3 is made up of 12 amino acids. V lost 1 base to trimming and J lost 7 bases, with 6 bases between them. Germline V lookup: CDR1 SGDLS, CDR2 YYNGEE. Here the CDR3 DNA reads TGTGCCAGCAGCGTAAACGGGAATGAGCAGTTCTTC. It is translated as CASSVNGNEQFF.

The CDR3 loop is CASSLGRVEGGYTF. The CDR3 DNA reads as TGTGCCAGCAGCTTAGGACGAGTGGAGGGTGGCTACACCTTC. This chain uses TRBV7-2 with TRBJ1-2; D ambiguous. Germline V gene sequence: CDR1 SGHTA, CDR2 FQGNSA. This CDR3 has 14 amino acids. V lost 1 base and J 7 bases, leaving 13 bases between the germline ends.

The chain recombines TRBV30 with TRBJ1-6, with TRBD1 matching 7 bases. Germline V gene lookup returns CDR1 GTSNPN and CDR2 SVGIG (reference sequence). This CDR3 is built from 15 residues. The ends lost 3 bases at V and 8 bases at J; junction bases unmatched: 10. The CDR3, as DNA: TGTGCCTGGAGGCTCAGACAGGGCCTCTATTCACCCCTCCACTTT. Translating it yields CAWRLRQGLYSPLHF.

The chain couples TRBV6-2 or TRBV6-3 to TRBJ2-3; 10 nucleotides line up with TRBD2. J lost 0 bases, V lost 8 bases, and 8 bases had no gene match. CDR3 length equals 16 residues. Per germline, CDR1 MNHEY and CDR2 SVGEGT. The CDR3 is CASGLGTSVSTDTQYF. The DNA of the CDR3 is TGTGCCAGCGGTTTGGGGACTAGCGTAAGCACAGATACGCAGTATTTT.

The rearrangement uses TRBV3-1 (or the pseudogene TRBV3-2) and TRBJ1-3, with D perhaps TRBD1 (5 bases). V was clipped by 3 bases and J by 3 bases, with 9 bases between them. Germline values: CDR1 LGHDT, CDR2 YNNKEL (reference sequence). CDR3 size: 14 residues. The CDR3 nucleotides read TGTGCCAGCAGCCATCGGGACTTTGGAAACACCATATATTTT. It translates to CASSHRDFGNTIYF.

The gene calls are TRBV5-1 and TRBJ2-1, with TRBD1 matching over 8 bases. The V gene's germline CDR1 is SGHRS and CDR2 YFSETQ. V shed 2 bases and J 0 bases; nucleotides not matched to a gene: 1. The CDR3 has 15 amino acids. The CDR3 spells CASSLQGDSYNEQFF. The DNA for the CDR3 is TGCGCCAGCAGCTTACAGGGGGACTCCTACAATGAGCAGTTCTTC. Full variable domain (rest looked up from reference TRBV5-1 and TRBJ2-1): KAGVTQTPRYLIKTRGQQVTLSCSPISGHRSVSWYQQTPGQGLQFLFEYFSETQRNKGNFPGRFSGRQFSNSRSEMNVSTLELGDSALYLCASSLQGDSYNEQFFGPGTRLTVL.

CDR3 sequence: CASSISIRAGGSYEQYF. The DNA for the CDR3 is TGTGCCAGTAGTATTAGTATCCGTGCAGGAGGTTCCTACGAGCAGTACTTC. The V call is TRBV19, the J call TRBJ2-7, with a weak D call TRBD2 (5 bases). The V and J ends lost 3 bases and 1 base respectively, with 19 bases between them. The germline gives CDR1 LNHDA, CDR2 SQIVND (reference sequence). The CDR3 consists of 17 residues.

In this sample, this clone turned up a few times. The rearrangement joins TRBV6-4 to TRBJ1-1; D ambiguous. Trimming cost V 3 bases and J 1 base, with 6 bases left between them. Germline-derived CDR1 and CDR2 are MRHNA and SNTAGT. This CDR3 has 13 residues. The CDR3 bases are TGTGCCAGCAGTGAAGAGAGGAACACTGAAGCTTTCTTT. Translating gives CASSEERNTEAFF.

The chain has TRBV11-1 and TRBJ1-3; unclear D gene. V lost 6 bases, J lost 8 bases, and 5 bases lay in between. There are 10 residues in the CDR3. Germline assignment: CDR1 SGHAT and CDR2 FQDESV (reference sequence). The CDR3 coding sequence is TGTGCCAGCAGTGCGGACACCATATATTTT. It encodes CASSADTIYF.

CDR3 nucleotide sequence: TGTGCCAGCAGCTTATCGGTAGAGGTGGGGAGGGAGAATGAAGAGACCCAGTACTTC. Protein product: CASSLSVEVGRENEETQYF. This sequence joins TRBV13 and TRBJ2-5; TRBD2 matches at 7 bases. Trimming removed 2 bases from V and 3 bases from J; junction bases left unmatched: 18. Germline CDR1 is PRHDT and CDR2 is FYEKMQ (reference sequence). The length of the CDR3 is 19 residues.

A remark on this clone: The same CDR3 is also encoded by other DNA sequences in this sample. This chain connects TRBV30 to TRBJ1-5; D not resolved. V lost 0 bases, J lost 3 bases, and 6 bases lay in between. Germline-derived CDR1 and CDR2 are GTSNPN and SVGIG (reference sequence). There are 13 residues in the CDR3. The CDR3 reads CAWSVRSNQPQHF. The DNA of the CDR3 is TGTGCCTGGAGTGTGAGATCCAATCAGCCCCAGCATTTT.

V is TRBV14 and J is TRBJ2-2, with 8 bases that match TRBD1. Losses at the gene ends were 4 bases for V and 4 bases for J; bases not matched to a gene: 8. Germline V gives CDR1 SGHDN, CDR2 FVKESK. The CDR3 totals 16 residues. The CDR3 DNA reads TGTGCCAGCAGCCTAAGGACAGGGTCCAGCACCGGGGAGCTGTTTTTT. This sequence encodes CASSLRTGSSTGELFF.

Remarks on this clone: Compared with germline, one end of the junction differs, possibly owing to a read error. The chain carries TRBV5-4 and TRBJ2-2; no clear D gene. Germline CDR1 and CDR2: SGHNT and YYREEE (reference sequence). This CDR3 has 14 amino acids. CDR3 bases: TGTGCCAGCAGATTGGGTGGAGACACCGGGGAGCTGTTTTTT. Translated, it gives CASRLGGDTGELFF. Based on the CDR3 plus reference TRBV5-4 and TRBJ2-2, the full variable domain is ETGVTQSPTHLIKTRGQQVTLRCSSQSGHNTVSWYQQALGQGPQFIFQYYREEENGRGNFPPRFSGLQFPNYSSELNVNALELDDSALYLCASRLGGDTGELFFGEGSRLTVL.

V gene TRBV5-1 combines with J gene TRBJ1-2, with TRBD1 identical over 11 bases. The V and J ends lost 2 bases and 8 bases, in that order; junction bases with no gene match: 8. From germline, CDR1 is SGHRS and CDR2 YFSETQ. The CDR3 has 15 amino acids. CDR3 sequence reads: CASSLGQGASRGYTF. CDR3 nucleotides: TGCGCCAGCAGCTTAGGACAGGGGGCCTCCCGCGGCTACACCTTC. Full variable domain (rest looked up from reference TRBV5-1 and TRBJ1-2): KAGVTQTPRYLIKTRGQQVTLSCSPISGHRSVSWYQQTPGQGLQFLFEYFSETQRNKGNFPGRFSGRQFSNSRSEMNVSTLELGDSALYLCASSLGQGASRGYTFGSGTRLTVV.

DNA for the CDR3: TGTGCCACCAGCAGCTGGACTTCGAACACTGAAGCTTTCTTT. Its protein product is CATSSWTSNTEAFF. V and J are TRBV15 and TRBJ1-1; D not certain. CDR1 is LNHNV, CDR2 YYDKDF, per germline (reference sequence). The V end was cut by 3 bases, the J end by 1 base, with 9 bases between. The CDR3 has 14 residues.

The table lists this clone with a few counts. This chain connects TRBV9 to TRBJ2-7; TRBD2 aligns across 9 bases. J lost 6 bases, V lost 0 bases, and 4 bases had no gene match. The CDR3 totals 14 residues. Germline values: CDR1 SGDLS, CDR2 YYNGEE. CDR3 residues: CASSVGGRAREQYF. The CDR3 nucleotides read TGTGCCAGCAGCGTAGGCGGGAGGGCTCGCGAGCAGTACTTC.

The chain links TRBV3-1 (or the pseudogene TRBV3-2) to TRBJ1-4; D unclear. V gave up 0 bases and J gave up 8 bases, with 16 bases separating them. Germline CDR1 reads LGHDT; CDR2 reads YNNKEL (reference sequence). The CDR3 sequence is 16 residues long. CDR3 amino acids: CASSQDVRAGGEKLFF. The CDR3 nucleotides read TGTGCCAGCAGCCAAGATGTGCGCGCAGGAGGGGAAAAACTGTTTTTT.